Listed below are T cell receptor beta chains from one sample, sequenced in a study of human T cells and chemical hapten exposure. TCRdb passed the RACE reads through MiXCR, listing each CDR3 protein once. This table holds roughly 120,000 distinct CDR3 sequences, 9% to 14% found once. Sequences were derived from whole blood, sampled in connection with sensitization to the hapten diphenylcyclopropenone (DPC). The receptors originated from a woman in her forties or fifties with alopecia areata. Some clones in this sample may be carry-over from other donors' samples. The CDR3 runs from the conserved cysteine through the conserved F or W. Fields, in order: V gene, D gene, clone size, J gene, CDR3 DNA, CDR3 protein. D genes are given only for firm matches. Clone size is not always given. Where it is, it says once, few, many or a class for expanded clones.

>TRBV4-2|.|.|TRBJ1-1
TGTGCCAGCAGCGACCCGGCCAGCCGGACGATCGAAGCTTTCTTT
CASSDPASRTIEAFF
>TRBV21-1|.|many|TRBJ1-4
TGTGCCAGCAGCAGATTGACAGAAACGGTCGAGGAAAAACTGTTTTTT
CASSRLTETVEEKLFF
>TRBV21-1|.|many|TRBJ2-1
TGTGCCAGCACTACGGGCGGGGGGAACAATGAGCAGTTCTTC
CASTTGGGNNEQFF
>TRBV28|TRBD1|.|TRBJ2-4
TGTGCCAGCAGTTTAGGGGACAGGGTGAACATTCAGCACTTC
CASSLGDRVNIQHF
>TRBV25-1|.|many|TRBJ1-1
TGTGCCAGCAGTGTAGGGCTTTTTGCTTTCTTT
CASSVGLFAFF
>TRBV11-3|.|few|TRBJ2-7
TGTGCCAGCAGCTTTGAGGTAGCCTACGAGCAGTACTTC
CASSFEVAYEQYF
>TRBV6-2/TRBV6-3|.|many|TRBJ1-1
TGTGCCAGCAGTAACCCGGTTATGAACACTGAAGCTTTCTTT
CASSNPVMNTEAFF
>TRBV29-1|.|many|TRBJ2-1
TGCAGCGTTGAAGATCCTGGGACAAGCTCCTACAATGAGCAGTTCTTC
CSVEDPGTSSYNEQFF
>TRBV5-1|.|few|TRBJ2-3
TGCGCCAGCAGCTGGGCCACAGATACGCAGTATTTT
CASSWATDTQYF
>TRBV6-2/TRBV6-3|.|few|TRBJ1-6
TGTGCCAGCAGTTACTCTAAAGGGCCGAGCTACTTT
CASSYSKGPSYF
>TRBV27|TRBD1|many|TRBJ1-1
TGTGCCAGCAGTTCACAGGGGGCTTACACTGAAGCTTTCTTT
CASSSQGAYTEAFF
>TRBV3-1|.|many|TRBJ1-3
TGTGCCAGCAGCCAAGCGAACAGGGCTGGAAACACCATATATTTT
CASSQANRAGNTIYF
>TRBV12-3/TRBV12-4|.|.|TRBJ2-3
TGTGCCAGCAGTCCGTTCGGAGATACGCAGTATTTT
CASSPFGDTQYF
>TRBV28|.|few|TRBJ2-7
TGTGCCAGCAGCCGGATCTACGAGCAGTACTTC
CASSRIYEQYF
>TRBV28|TRBD1|many|TRBJ1-5
TGTGCCAGCAGTTTTTTGGCGATACGGCAGGGGGGACAGCCCCAGCATTTT
CASSFLAIRQGGQPQHF
>TRBV3-1|.|few|TRBJ2-2
TGTGCCAGCAGCCAAGTTGTGGGGACCGGGGAGCTGTTTTTT
CASSQVVGTGELFF
>TRBV20-1|.|few|TRBJ2-3
TGCAGTGCTAGAATTCTGGGGCGGAGGATTAGCACAGATACGCAGTATTTT
CSARILGRRISTDTQYF
>TRBV5-6|.|few|TRBJ1-1
TGTGCCAGCACCCTTTTGGGAGTGAACACTGAAGCTTTCTTT
CASTLLGVNTEAFF
>TRBV2|.|few|TRBJ1-2
TGTGCCAGCAGTGAAGCTAGTGGGATTGGAGGCTACACCTTC
CASSEASGIGGYTF
>TRBV20-1|.|many|TRBJ1-5
TGCAGTGCCGAAAGGACAGTGGCCAATCAGCCCCAGCATTTT
CSAERTVANQPQHF
>TRBV27|TRBD1|.|TRBJ1-2
TGTGCCAGCAGTTTCACGGACAGGGTCAATGGCTACACCTTC
CASSFTDRVNGYTF
>TRBV20-1|TRBD1|many|TRBJ1-5
TGCAGTGCTAGCCCCGACAGGGGTTTAACTCAGCCCCAGCATTTT
CSASPDRGLTQPQHF
>TRBV6-1|.|many|TRBJ2-6
TGTGCCAGCAGTGCGGGTAGCTCTGGGGCCAACGTCCTGACTTTC
CASSAGSSGANVLTF
>TRBV5-1|.|.|TRBJ1-1
TGCGCCAGCAGCACCCACAGGGATGGGACTGAAGCTTTCTTT
CASSTHRDGTEAFF
>TRBV4-3|.|many|TRBJ1-2
TGCGCCAGCAGCCAAAAGGCTTTGGGGGCCGGGACCGCTGACTATGGCTACACCTTC
CASSQKALGAGTADYGYTF
>TRBV6-2/TRBV6-3|.|.|TRBJ2-3
TGTGCCAGCAGTTACCCCCATGTTACGCAGTATTTT
CASSYPHVTQYF
>TRBV29-1|.|few|TRBJ2-1
TGCAGCGTTGTCCTGGCCCCCTCCTACAATGAGCAGTTCTTC
CSVVLAPSYNEQFF
>TRBV24-1|TRBD2|few|TRBJ2-5
TGTGCCACCAGTGATTTGCAAGCGGGGGAGACCCAGTACTTC
CATSDLQAGETQYF
>TRBV12-5|TRBD2|.|TRBJ2-1
TGTGCTAGTGGTCAGCAGGGAGGGCCGGGGAATGAGCAGTTCTTC
CASGQQGGPGNEQFF
>TRBV12-3/TRBV12-4|.|.|TRBJ1-5
TGTGCCAGCAAAACGGGGGGTAGCAACAATCAGCCCCAGCATTTT
CASKTGGSNNQPQHF
>TRBV10-1|TRBD1|few|TRBJ2-7
TGCGCCAGCAGTGACGACAGGGTGGGCGAGCAGTACTTC
CASSDDRVGEQYF
>TRBV5-1|.|few|TRBJ1-1
TGCGCCAGCAGCACGGGGCATGGGGCCACTGAAGCTTTCTTT
CASSTGHGATEAFF
>TRBV7-6|.|many|TRBJ1-1
TGTGCCAGCAGCTCACTTCGCGAGATCACTGGTGAAGCTTTCTTT
CASSSLREITGEAFF
>TRBV4-1|TRBD1|.|TRBJ2-5
TGCGCCAGCAGCCAGACTCGGGACAGGGTAGAGACCCAGTACTTC
CASSQTRDRVETQYF
>TRBV14|.|.|TRBJ1-5
TGTGCCAGCAGCCGAACCCTAAATCAGCCCCAGCATTTT
CASSRTLNQPQHF
>TRBV7-9|.|few|TRBJ2-7
TGTGCCAGCAGCTTAGGACAGTACGAGCAGTACTTC
CASSLGQYEQYF
>TRBV11-2|TRBD1|few|TRBJ2-7
TGTGCCAGCAGCACCGGGACAGGGGTTTTTTATGTGCAGTACTTC
CASSTGTGVFYVQYF
>TRBV6-5|.|few|TRBJ1-4
TGTGCCAGCAGTCCCCCCGGGGGATCTAATGAAAAACTGTTTTTT
CASSPPGGSNEKLFF
>TRBV6-5|.|many|TRBJ2-7
TGTGCCAGCAGTTACTCAGCCCTAGGGAGCTACGAGCAGTACTTC
CASSYSALGSYEQYF
>TRBV5-4|.|.|TRBJ1-3
TGTGCCAGCAGCTTAGCCGGGACGGCCGCTGGAAACACCATATATTTT
CASSLAGTAAGNTIYF
>TRBV28|TRBD1|few|TRBJ2-1
TGTGCCAGCAGTTTCTCCGGGACAGGGGACTATGAGCAGTTCTTC
CASSFSGTGDYEQFF
>TRBV28|TRBD2|few|TRBJ2-1
TGTGCCAGCCTAACTAGCGGGAGTTACAATGAGCAGTTCTTC
CASLTSGSYNEQFF
>TRBV6-1|.|few|TRBJ2-3
TGTGCCAGCAGTGTACAGGGGAGGCCAGATACGCAGTATTTT
CASSVQGRPDTQYF
>TRBV7-2|TRBD1|many|TRBJ2-5
TGTGCCAGCAGCTTAGGGACAGGGAGTCGAGAGACCCAGTACTTC
CASSLGTGSRETQYF
>TRBV7-9|TRBD1|few|TRBJ2-5
TGTGCCAGCAGCTCTACTCGCCGGACAGGTCAAGAGACCCAGTACTTC
CASSSTRRTGQETQYF
>TRBV7-2|TRBD2|.|TRBJ2-5
TGTGCCAGCAGCTTCGGGACTAGCGTAGAGACCCAGTACTTC
CASSFGTSVETQYF
>TRBV13|.|medium-sized|TRBJ1-2
TGTGCCAGCAGCCACTCCCTGGCGGGGGATACCTATGGCTACACCTTC
CASSHSLAGDTYGYTF
>TRBV7-2|TRBD1|.|TRBJ2-1
TGTGCCAGCAGCTCCCCAGGGGGATTCTTAGGCTTC
CASSSPGGFLGF
>TRBV28|.|.|TRBJ1-2
TGTGCCAGCCGGACAGCGAATTATGGCTACACCTTC
CASRTANYGYTF
>TRBV7-2|.|.|TRBJ1-6
TGTGCCAGCAGCTTAGCATTCGGGGGGCAGGGGAATTCACCCCTCCACTTT
CASSLAFGGQGNSPLHF
>TRBV20-1|.|many|TRBJ1-5
TGCAGTGCTAGAGTCCCAAGGGGCCCTAATCAGCCCCAGCATTTT
CSARVPRGPNQPQHF